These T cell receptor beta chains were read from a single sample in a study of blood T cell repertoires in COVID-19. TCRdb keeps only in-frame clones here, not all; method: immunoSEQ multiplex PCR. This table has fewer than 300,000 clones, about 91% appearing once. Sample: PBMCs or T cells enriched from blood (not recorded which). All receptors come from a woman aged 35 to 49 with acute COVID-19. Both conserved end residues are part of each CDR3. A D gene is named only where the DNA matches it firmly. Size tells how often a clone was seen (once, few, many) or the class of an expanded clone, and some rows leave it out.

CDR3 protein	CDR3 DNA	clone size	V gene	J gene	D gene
CASSQTTELNTEAFF	TGCGCCAGCAGCCAGACTACAGAATTGAACACTGAAGCTTTCTTT	-	TRBV5-1	TRBJ1-1	-
CASSSSLPYSNQPQHF	TGTGCCAGCAGTTCGTCTCTCCCGTATAGCAATCAGCCCCAGCATTTT	-	TRBV6-5	TRBJ1-5	-
CASSFLSGTGVSPLHF	TGTGCCAGCAGCTTTCTTTCCGGGACAGGGGTTTCACCCCTCCACTTT	-	TRBV3-1/TRBV3-2	TRBJ1-6	TRBD1
CASRRLQGNDPFNYGYTF	TGCGCCAGCAGAAGATTACAGGGTAACGACCCCTTTAACTATGGCTACACCTTC	-	TRBV4-3	TRBJ1-2	-
CASSEAMATVWGNTIYF	TGTGCCAGCAGTGAAGCCATGGCGACAGTCTGGGGAAACACCATATATTTT	-	TRBV6-1	TRBJ1-3	-
CASSQPTGNTEAFF	TGTGCCAGCAGCCAACCAACCGGGAACACTGAAGCTTTCTTT	-	TRBV3-1/TRBV3-2	TRBJ1-1	-
CASSQQGGYEQYF	TGTGCCAGCAGCCAACAGGGAGGCTACGAGCAGTACTTC	-	TRBV3-1/TRBV3-2	TRBJ2-7	-
CASSLNPGQETQYF	TGTGCCAGCAGCTTAAATCCAGGCCAAGAGACCCAGTACTTC	-	TRBV11-2	TRBJ2-5	-
CASSFRLASISNYGYTF	TGTGCCAGCAGCTTTCGACTGGCCTCCATTTCTAACTATGGCTACACCTTC	-	TRBV5-4	TRBJ1-2	-
CASSLNPGQLNYGYTF	TGCGCCAGCAGCTTGAATCCGGGACAACTCAACTATGGCTACACCTTC	-	TRBV5-1	TRBJ1-2	-
CASSLGTTTGELFF	TGTGCCAGCAGCTTAGGCACGACTACCGGGGAGCTGTTTTTT	once	TRBV7-6	TRBJ2-2	-
CASSVRQADYGYTF	TGTGCCAGCAGCGTAAGACAGGCAGACTATGGCTACACCTTC	-	TRBV6-5	TRBJ1-2	-
CASSSGQGNQPQHF	TGTGCCAGCTCTTCCGGACAGGGGAATCAGCCCCAGCATTTT	-	TRBV18	TRBJ1-5	TRBD1
CSVGGDYNSPLHF	TGCAGCGTGGGGGGGGACTATAATTCACCCCTCCACTTT	once	TRBV29-1	TRBJ1-6	-
CASSLRTGLGMNTEAFF	TGTGCCAGCAGTTTACGCACAGGGTTGGGGATGAACACTGAAGCTTTCTTT	-	TRBV27	TRBJ1-1	-
CASSTGGQPQHF	TGTGCCAGCAGCACAGGGGGCCAGCCCCAGCATTTT	-	TRBV28	TRBJ1-5	TRBD1
CASSLGQAPGNTEAFF	TGCGCCAGCAGCTTGGGACAGGCTCCGGGGAACACTGAAGCTTTCTTT	-	TRBV5-1	TRBJ1-1	-
CASSVAGDSRTDTQYF	TGTGCCAGCAGCGTAGCTGGGGACAGTAGGACAGATACGCAGTATTTT	-	TRBV9	TRBJ2-3	TRBD1
CAWATSGYNEQFF	TGTGCCTGGGCCACTAGCGGATACAATGAGCAGTTCTTC	-	TRBV30	TRBJ2-1	TRBD2
CASSLPQGSGNTIYF	TGTGCCAGCAGTTTACCACAGGGCTCTGGAAACACCATATATTTT	few	TRBV28	TRBJ1-3	-
CASSYSVRANYGYTF	TGTGCCAGCAGTTACAGTGTCAGGGCTAACTATGGCTACACCTTC	-	TRBV6-5	TRBJ1-2	-
CATSDTNDRVEFF	TGTGCCACCAGTGATACCAATGACAGGGTCGAGTTCTTC	-	TRBV24-1	TRBJ2-1	TRBD1
CASSLQTKDEQFF	TGTGCCAGCAGCTTACAGACTAAAGATGAGCAGTTCTTC	few	TRBV7-2	TRBJ2-1	-
CASSNTQISGRGTDTQYF	TGTGCCAGCAGCAACACCCAGATTAGCGGGAGGGGTACAGATACGCAGTATTTT	few	TRBV5-5	TRBJ2-3	TRBD2